This TCR beta chain was identified in a study of T-cell memory formation after mild COVID-19. Across the study: TCR clustering was largely donor specific.

Study-wide results and limits: Specificity for SARS-CoV-2 was not confirmed among the second-wave clones peaking on day 37. Clones that contracted clustered mainly in CM and EM if CD4+ and in EMRA if CD8+.

The CDR3 is 15 amino acids. V lost 8 bases to trimming and J lost 6 bases, with 21 bases between them. Germline V CDR1 and CDR2: SNHLY, FYNNEI. This clonotype has a handful of counts. Its target is not known. Sample barcodes and UMIs were carried by the TCR alpha and TCR beta cDNA libraries that 5'RACE generated with constant-segment primers. MiXCR, run by TCRdb on the 5' RACE reads, gives a single entry per CDR3 protein. The sample lists some 320,000 distinct CDR3 sequences, 15% to 20% occurring once. This receptor was identified in a man between 18 and 35 years old who had mild COVID-19 (a few samples of this study predate the infection). Cell type and time point are not known. The genes are TRBV2 and TRBJ2-3; D gene uncertain. Sequencing was done on a sample of PBMCs or a T cell subset sorted from them (not recorded which). The CDR3: CASHQLPGLDDTQYF. CDR3 in DNA: TGTGCCAGCCACCAGCTACCAGGCCTCGACGATACGCAGTATTTT.